The present T cell receptor beta chain was sequenced within a study of T cell changes during pregnancy in multiple sclerosis. V shed 5 bases and J shed 3 bases, with 6 bases lying between them. The V gene's germline CDR1 is SGHTA and CDR2 FQGNSA. The CDR3 is 12 residues long. This table comes from immunoSEQ multiplex PCR, and its TCRdb copy is limited to in-frame clones, with some not included. Counted here are fewer than 90,000 clones, over 85% occurring once; the ten biggest clones make up roughly 1.7%. The chain joins TRBV7-2 to TRBJ2-3, with D uncertain. This sequence was found in a female donor in good health, enrolled as a control in a pregnancy study. The sample was peripheral blood, taken after pregnancy. The CDR3 here is CASSPYTDTQYF. As DNA, the CDR3 is TGTGCCAGCAGCCCGTATACAGATACGCAGTATTTT. The full variable domain, with the rest looked up from reference TRBV7-2 and TRBJ2-3, is GAGVSQSPSNKVTEKGKDVELRCDPISGHTALYWYRQSLGQGLEFLIYFQGNSAPDKSGLPSDRFSAERTGGSVSTLTIQRTQQEDSAVYLCASSPYTDTQYFGPGTRLTVL.